This T cell receptor (beta chain) was obtained from a study of T-cell reconstitution after alpha-beta-depleted transplantation in children. Unique molecular identifiers were incorporated when the TCRbeta library was constructed. TCRdb reprocessed the PCR reads with MiXCR, giving one entry per CDR3 protein. The top ten clones hold approximately 13% of a sample with 150,000 to 200,000 distinct CDR3 sequences, approximately 14% of them seen once. The CDR3 totals 15 residues. Per germline, CDR1 MNHEY and CDR2 SMNVEV (reference sequence). J was trimmed by 3 bases and V by 5 bases; bases with no gene match: 7. This clonotype was seen ten or more times.

The chain recombines TRBV27 with TRBJ2-7; 10 bases are a match to TRBD2. The receptor was derived from a human donor who donated a stem cell graft to a child with acute lymphoblastic leukemia. Sequenced here: PBMCs from the stem cell graft donor, sampled from the stem cell graft. CDR3 residues: CASSTGAGGYYEQYF. The CDR3 nucleotides read TGTGCCAGCAGTACTGGAGCGGGAGGGTACTACGAGCAGTACTTC.